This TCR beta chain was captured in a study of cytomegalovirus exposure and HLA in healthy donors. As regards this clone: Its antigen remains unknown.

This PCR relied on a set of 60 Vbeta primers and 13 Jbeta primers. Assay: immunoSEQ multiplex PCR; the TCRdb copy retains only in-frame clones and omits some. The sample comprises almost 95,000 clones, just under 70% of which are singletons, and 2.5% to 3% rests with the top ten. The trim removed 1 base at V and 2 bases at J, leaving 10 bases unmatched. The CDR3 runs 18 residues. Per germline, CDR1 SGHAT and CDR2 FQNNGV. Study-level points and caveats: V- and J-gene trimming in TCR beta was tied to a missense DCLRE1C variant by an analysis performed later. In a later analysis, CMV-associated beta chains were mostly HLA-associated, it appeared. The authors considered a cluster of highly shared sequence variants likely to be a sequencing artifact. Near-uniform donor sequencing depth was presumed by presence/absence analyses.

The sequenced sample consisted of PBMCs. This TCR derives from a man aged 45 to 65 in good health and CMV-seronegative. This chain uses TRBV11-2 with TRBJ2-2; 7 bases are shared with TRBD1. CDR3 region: CASSLAGTVRLNTGELFF. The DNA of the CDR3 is TGTGCCAGCAGCTTAGCCGGGACAGTACGACTTAACACCGGGGAGCTGTTTTTT. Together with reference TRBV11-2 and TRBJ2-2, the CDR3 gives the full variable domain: EAGVAQSPRYKIIEKRQSVAFWCNPISGHATLYWYQQILGQGPKLLIQFQNNGVVDDSQLPKDRFSAERLKGVDSTLKIQPAKLEDSAVYLCASSLAGTVRLNTGELFFGEGSRLTVL.